This T cell receptor (beta chain) was retrieved from a study of radiation and T cells in renal cell carcinoma (dated by TCRdb to the early 2020s). Regarding the complete study: TCR beta sequencing covered roughly 53 samples in total, comprising roughly 26 tumors and roughly 27 peripheral blood samples. The last blood draw happened 4 weeks after radiation, timed to coincide with nephrectomy. Across all 50 or so samples, several million unique CDR3 nucleotide sequences, encoding around 2.4 million unique CDR3 amino acid sequences, were identified.

Broad study findings and their caveats: Tracking of blood repertoire dynamics stopped at roughly 4 weeks after treatment, with no follow-up past that point. Because pretreatment tumor biopsies were not available, the baseline intratumoral presence of clonotypes could not be determined. In blood, the top tumor clonotypes increased from baseline to 2 weeks after radiation and then shrank by 4 weeks, which suggests a temporary expansion of tumor-resident clones. Effects of radiation dose or scheduling on the TCR repertoire could not be addressed with the single-armed trial design.

As concerns this clone: Its cognate antigen has yet to be identified. Base-call qualities are not available, and no considerably larger clone is one nucleotide away.

The V end loses 5 bases and the J end loses 7 bases, and a stretch of 6 bases separates them. Reading the germline V gene (reference sequence) gives CDR1 SEHNR and CDR2 FQNEAQ. Reading from cysteine to phenylalanine, the CDR3 counts 12 amino acids. Just CDR3 DNA is preserved here, 36 bases in frame from base 1. TCR beta libraries were generated from genomic DNA with the immunoSEQ kit, following the manufacturer's recommendations. Library preparation used a first multiplex PCR with proprietary primers, then a second PCR adding unique barcodes, with bead cleanups after each round. Each sample batch included a kit-provided positive control reaction and a negative control reaction. The final libraries were assessed on an Agilent 4200 TapeStation D1000 ScreenTape, pooled by volume, and quantified by qPCR. Sequencing ran on an Illumina NextSeq500 with a MidOutput 150-cycle cartridge, using 156 Read1 and 15 Index1 cycles with kit custom primers. The pooled library was loaded at roughly 0.96 pM, with an approximately 19% PhiX control spiked in. For the original study's pipeline: Vendor-processed data were analyzed in R, and a clonotype was defined as all T cells sharing the same CDR3 nucleotide sequence. For clone abundance analyses, frequencies were normalized to the 10,000 most abundant clones per sample. Public T cell clones, averaging fewer than five per sample, were removed before analysis. Tumor-enriched clonotypes and baseline blood-enriched clonotypes were defined as those with an abundance difference of at least 32-fold between compartments. A beta-binomial differential abundance model was applied to find clonotypes that expanded or contracted between blood time points. Tumor-blood repertoire similarity was measured with the Baroni-Urbani and Buser coefficient, and groups were compared using two-tailed Wilcoxon tests in R. TCRdb provides this immuneACCESS table in a form limited to in-frame rearrangements. Some clones are lacking; in checked studies, under half of them reflect an unresolved V gene, and why the rest are absent is not known. That table is the source of V, J and clone size, and D and trimming were worked out from the DNA. In all, the sample holds over 120,000 clones, and 75% to 90% of those were seen once. Less than 20% of the sample comes from the top ten.

The time point label here, explained by the study, means: blood 4 weeks post-SBRT, at nephrectomy. This specimen's treatment or condition label, per the study, means: 15 Gy SBRT to primary tumor, nephrectomy 4 weeks later. Samples came from a clinical trial, in which primary renal cell carcinomas received 15 Gy stereotactic body radiation therapy followed by nephrectomy 4 weeks later. To follow tumor-enriched clonotypes, serial peripheral blood was collected from radiation-treated patients at baseline and at 2 weeks and 4 weeks after SBRT. Every patient had renal cell carcinoma of clear cell pathology. The QIAamp DNA Blood Mini Kit (Qiagen) was used to prepare genomic DNA for TCR sequencing. The analyses included just those samples that passed every quality control check.

The clonotype originates from a woman in her forties or fifties with renal cell carcinoma. Source: blood, taken from a patient whose treatment included radiotherapy and nephrectomy. The receptor chain draws on TRBV7-9 and TRBJ1-6; confidence is insufficient to name the D gene. The DNA reads TGTGCCAGCAGCCCGGAAAATTCACCCCTCCACTTT. This gives the protein CASSPENSPLHF. Reference TRBV7-9 and TRBJ1-6 proteins supply the regions before and after the CDR3; the full variable domain is: DTGVSQNPRHKITKRGQNVTFRCDPISEHNRLYWYRQTLGQGPEFLTYFQNEAQLEKSRLLSDRFSAERPKGSFSTLEIQRTEQGDSAMYLCASSPENSPLHFGNGTRLTVT.